A single T cell receptor (beta chain) is shown here with its context. These data come from a study of blood T cell repertoires in COVID-19. In the original analysis: Amplification with reference gene primers provided the estimates of nucleated cell counts. Clones were read by immunoSEQ multiplex PCR, and TCRdb kept only the in-frame ones, dropping some. Clone size and V and J calls were adopted from that table, with D and trimming inferred from the DNA. This repertoire shows approximately 150,000 clones, 84% found once; its top ten account for about 2.5%. V was cut by 0 bases and J by 5 bases, with 16 bases left in between. The CDR3 runs to 16 residues. Germline V gives CDR1 MGHRA, CDR2 YSYEKL.

The rearrangement uses TRBV4-1 and TRBJ2-5; D is perhaps TRBD1 (5 bases). The specimen sequenced was peripheral blood. This receptor was identified in a woman older than 75 with COVID-19, enrolled during active disease. The CDR3 nucleotides are TGCGCCAGCAGCCAAGAAGGTTGGGGCCGGGTGGAGACCCAGTACTTC. Translation: CASSQEGWGRVETQYF.